These T cell receptor beta chains were read from a single sample in a study of blood T cell repertoires in COVID-19. TCRdb's copy holds only in-frame clones and misses some; the assay was immunoSEQ multiplex PCR. The data hold about 74,000 clones, with 70% to 90% observed a single time. The specimen was peripheral blood. Every receptor here comes from a man aged 70 or older with active or convalescent COVID-19. The CDR3 runs from the conserved cysteine through the conserved F or W. Fields, in order: V gene, CDR3 protein.

V: TRBV2; CDR3: CASSEGQRTDTQYF
V: TRBV5-6; CDR3: CASSLGSQETQYF
V: TRBV3-1/TRBV3-2; CDR3: CASRTHAYTGELFF
V: TRBV7-8; CDR3: CASSANLVGLAAETQYF
V: TRBV9; CDR3: CASSVLAGGHGDTQYF
V: TRBV5-1; CDR3: CASSQQGGNTEAFF
V: TRBV6-5; CDR3: CASTQGSNTGELFF
V: TRBV7-8; CDR3: CASSFNTPTAGYTF
V: TRBV15; CDR3: CATRWGLDSNQPQHF
V: TRBV6-5; CDR3: CASRASGGAYEQYF
V: TRBV19; CDR3: CASSTGQGSGTDTQYF
V: TRBV2; CDR3: CASSAGTAFNQPQHF
V: TRBV12-3/TRBV12-4; CDR3: CASTGQHQPQHF
V: TRBV6-5; CDR3: CASSSRGQLGEQYF
V: TRBV2; CDR3: CASSEFPAGGQETQYF
V: TRBV6-1; CDR3: CASSEAGGTQYF
V: TRBV10-2; CDR3: CASGIERITDTQYF
V: TRBV29-1; CDR3: CSVEGLAGVRDNEQFF
V: TRBV7-2; CDR3: CASSLGTRGLGYTF
V: TRBV18; CDR3: CASSPKRSYNSPLHF
V: TRBV20-1; CDR3: CSASFAGADTQYF
V: TRBV12-3/TRBV12-4; CDR3: CASSLGPGETQYF